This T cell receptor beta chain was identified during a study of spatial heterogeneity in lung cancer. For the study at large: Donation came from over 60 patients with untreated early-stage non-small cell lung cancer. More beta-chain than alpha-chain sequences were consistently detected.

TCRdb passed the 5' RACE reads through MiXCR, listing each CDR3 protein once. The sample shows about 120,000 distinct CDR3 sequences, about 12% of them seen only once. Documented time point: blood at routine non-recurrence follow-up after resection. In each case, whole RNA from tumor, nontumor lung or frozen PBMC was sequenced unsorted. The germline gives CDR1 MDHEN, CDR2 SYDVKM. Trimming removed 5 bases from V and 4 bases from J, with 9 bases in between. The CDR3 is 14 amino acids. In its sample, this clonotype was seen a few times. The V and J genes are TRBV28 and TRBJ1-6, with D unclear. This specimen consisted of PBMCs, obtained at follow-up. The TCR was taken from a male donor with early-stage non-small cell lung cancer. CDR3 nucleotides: TGTGCCAGCAGTCCCACGGGTTATAATTCACCCCTCCACTTT. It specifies CASSPTGYNSPLHF.